This T cell receptor (beta chain) was retrieved from a study of T cells after yellow fever vaccination. Across the whole study: The fractions with low cell numbers were processed using SMART-Seq v4 Ultra Low Input.

With respect to this clonotype: The target antigen is unknown.

CDR3 length equals 14 residues. The V end was cut by 7 bases, the J end by 4 bases, with 16 bases between. Germline CDR1 and CDR2: SNHLY and FYNNEI. Overall study results and limits: Repertoires obtained by FACS sorting could include abundant clonotypes that entered as contaminants from the bulk population. There was a small share of clonotypes that showed up in both the CD4 and CD8 compartments.

A process of 5'RACE template switching, which added a universal primer site and UMIs, was used to make TCR cDNA. TCRdb fed the 5' RACE reads into MiXCR, producing one record per CDR3 protein. The sample lists about 260,000 distinct CDR3 sequences; roughly 5.6% were seen once. The chain carries TRBV2 and TRBJ1-1; perhaps TRBD1 as D (5 bases). Material: CD4+ T cells sorted from PBMCs, obtained on the day of the yellow fever booster vaccination. The clonotype comes from a man aged 18 to 29 who received the YFV17D yellow fever vaccine. CDR3 in amino acids: CASTGLGQGTEAFF. Here the CDR3 DNA reads TGTGCCAGCACGGGGCTGGGGCAGGGCACTGAAGCTTTCTTT.